This is a list of T cell receptor beta chains from one sample in a study of shared clonotypes between healthy human individuals. The method was immunoSEQ multiplex PCR; TCRdb's version includes in-frame clones alone and lacks a portion of them. Among 1,500,000 or so clones, approximately 98.5% were seen once, and the ten largest hold approximately 0.4%. The material sequenced was naive CD4+ T cells sorted from blood. The origin of the receptors is a man aged 25-45 years in good health. Both conserved end residues are part of each CDR3. The D gene is left open where the match is weak. Where a row states a size, it is once, few, many or the class of an expanded clone; other rows omit it.

- TRBJ2-7 TRBV5-1 TRBD2 TGCGCCAGCCCGCCCGGGACTAGCTTCGAGCAGTACTTC CASPPGTSFEQYF
- TRBJ2-3 TRBV14 - TGTGCCAGCAGCCAAGGGACCCCTTCGTTAGATACGCAGTATTTT CASSQGTPSLDTQYF
- TRBJ2-7 TRBV28 - TGTGCCAGCAGTTTTTCTAGGACCAACTACGAGCAGTACTTC CASSFSRTNYEQYF
- TRBJ1-1 TRBV7-7 - TGTGCTAGCAGCCCCATGCTGAACACTGAAGCTTTCTTT CASSPMLNTEAFF
- TRBJ1-2 TRBV19 - TGTGCCAGTAGTATGCTAGACCGGGGGTATGGCTACACCTTC CASSMLDRGYGYTF
- TRBJ2-7 TRBV19 - TGTGCCAGTAGTCGCCGGGACTCCATCTACGAGCAGTACTTC CASSRRDSIYEQYF
- TRBJ2-7 TRBV14 TRBD1 TGTGCCAGCAGCCTGACTACAGGGGTCCACGAGCAGTACTTC CASSLTTGVHEQYF
- TRBJ2-1 TRBV7-2 TRBD2 TGTGCCAGCAGCTTAGGAGCGGGAGGGCCCCGGGGTGAGCAGTTCTTC CASSLGAGGPRGEQFF
- TRBJ2-7 TRBV5-1 TRBD1 TGCGCCAGCAGCCTAGGGACAGGGGTCGGCTACGAGCAGTACTTC CASSLGTGVGYEQYF
- TRBJ1-1 TRBV11-2 TRBD1 TGTGCCAGCAGCTCCGACAGGGGTTCCACTGAAGCTTTCTTT CASSSDRGSTEAFF
once TRBJ1-1 TRBV19 - TGTGCCAGTAGACCGGACAGCTACACTGAAGCTTTCTTT CASRPDSYTEAFF
- TRBJ1-2 TRBV4-1 - TGCGCCAGCAGCTTCCGGACAGATAACTATGGCTACACCTTC CASSFRTDNYGYTF
- TRBJ1-5 TRBV10-1 - TGCGCCAGCAGTGAGTTCGGGGTCTGGCAGCCCCAGCATTTT CASSEFGVWQPQHF
- TRBJ2-3 TRBV5-1 - TGCGCCAGCAGCTTTAATCCGATTTCCACAGATACGCAGTATTTT CASSFNPISTDTQYF
- TRBJ2-7 TRBV28 - TGTGCCAGCAGCACAGGACGGACCTGGTACTTC CASSTGRTWYF
- TRBJ2-7 TRBV6-5 - TGTGCCAGCAGTTACTCAGAGGGTTCCTACGAGCAGTACTTC CASSYSEGSYEQYF
- TRBJ2-7 TRBV19 TRBD2 TGTGCCAGTAGTACTAGCGGGAGAGGCTTCTACGAGCAGTACTTC CASSTSGRGFYEQYF
- TRBJ2-5 TRBV6-5 - TGTGCCAGCAGTACCCCAGGGTTCAGGGAGACCCAGTACTTC CASSTPGFRETQYF
- TRBJ2-3 TRBV5-4 - TGTGCCAGCAGCTTGCCCCACGGAACGGACAGCGAGGCCCCTACGCAGTATTTT CASSLPHGTDSEAPTQYF
- TRBJ1-1 TRBV6-4 TRBD1 TGTGCCAGCAGCGAGGACAGGGTCACTGAAGCTTTCTTT CASSEDRVTEAFF
- TRBJ1-1 TRBV2 TRBD1 TGTGCCAGCAGCGACAGGGTCGGTGGTGAAGCTTTCTTT CASSDRVGGEAFF
- TRBJ2-1 TRBV29-1 - TGCAGCGTTGAAGAACATAGGGGGGATGAGCAGTTCTTC CSVEEHRGDEQFF
- TRBJ2-7 TRBV5-1 TRBD2 TGCGCCAGCAGCCCTAGCGGGAGGGTACGCGAGCAGTACTTC CASSPSGRVREQYF
- TRBJ2-1 TRBV9 TRBD2 TGTGCCAGCAGCGTAGGGCTAGCGGGATCCCCCGCCTTGTTGAATGAGCAGTTCTTC CASSVGLAGSPALLNEQFF
- TRBJ1-2 TRBV5-4 - TGTGCCAGCAGCCTAGGGTCCCGCGGGTATGGCTACACCTTC CASSLGSRGYGYTF
- TRBJ1-5 TRBV15 - TGTGCCACCAGTAATAGACAGTTCAATCAGCCCCAGCATTTT CATSNRQFNQPQHF
- TRBJ2-1 TRBV7-9 TRBD2 TGTGCCAGCAGCTTAATTATTGGGACTAGTAGGCAGTTCTTC CASSLIIGTSRQFF
- TRBJ2-3 TRBV27 - TGTGCCAGCAGTCCGCAGGGGCGATACACAGATACGCAGTATTTT CASSPQGRYTDTQYF
- TRBJ2-1 TRBV7-3 - TGTGCCAGCAGCTTAACGGCATACAATGAGCAGTTCTTC CASSLTAYNEQFF
- TRBJ2-3 TRBV28 - TGTGCCAGCAGTTTATTGGGGGCAGGCACAGATACGCAGTATTTT CASSLLGAGTDTQYF
once TRBJ2-3 TRBV2 TRBD1 TGTGCCAGCAGGGGCCGCCAGGGGGTTAACACAGATACGCAGTATTTT CASRGRQGVNTDTQYF
- TRBJ1-5 TRBV19 - TGTGCCAGTAGTCCCCTTGGGGGGAGCAATCAGCCCCAGCATTTT CASSPLGGSNQPQHF
- TRBJ2-6 TRBV5-1 - TGCGCCAGCAGCTTGGGGTTCACGGGTGCTGGGGCCAACGTCCTGACTTTC CASSLGFTGAGANVLTF
- TRBJ2-7 TRBV4-1 - TGCGCCAGCAGCCAAGAAAAGGAGGGCCTGCCTAGCTACGAGCAGTACTTC CASSQEKEGLPSYEQYF
- TRBJ2-1 TRBV18 TRBD2 TGTGCCAGCTCACCTATAGCGGGAGCCGGCAGTAATGAGCAGTTCTTC CASSPIAGAGSNEQFF
- TRBJ2-7 TRBV28 - TGTGCCAGCAGCTTTCGGACAGATCTTCTTTACGAGCAGTACTTC CASSFRTDLLYEQYF
- TRBJ1-5 TRBV7-9 - TGTGCCAGCAGCTATGACAGGCCCACAAGCAATCAGCCCCAGCATTTT CASSYDRPTSNQPQHF
- TRBJ2-2 TRBV7-9 TRBD2 TGTGCCAGCAGCCCGACTAGCGGGAGGGCAGGCACCGGGGAGCTGTTTTTT CASSPTSGRAGTGELFF
- TRBJ2-2 TRBV28 TRBD2 TGTGCCAGCTTGTTTGTCACGGGGGGTTGGGACACCGGGGAGCTGTTTTTT CASLFVTGGWDTGELFF
- TRBJ2-7 TRBV7-9 TRBD2 TGTGCCAGCAGCTTAAGAGAACTGACTAGCAACGAGCAGTACTTC CASSLRELTSNEQYF
- TRBJ2-3 TRBV5-1 TRBD2 TGCGCCAGCAGCTTGCCCCTAGCGGGAAGCACAGATACGCAGTATTTT CASSLPLAGSTDTQYF
- TRBJ1-5 TRBV9 - TGTGCCAGCAGCGTAGATCCTCGACCGAACCAGCCCCAGCATTTT CASSVDPRPNQPQHF
- TRBJ2-1 TRBV19 - TGTGCCAGTAGTATAGGCCTACCTCCCTACAATGAGCAGTTCTTC CASSIGLPPYNEQFF